This TCR beta chain was captured by sequencing in a study of response to subunit inactivated influenza vaccine. Study-level results: Each seasonal influenza vaccination recruits few new T cells, the authors suggested.

The CDR3 runs to 15 residues. Per the germline V gene, CDR1 is MNHEY and CDR2 is SVGEGT. The ends were cut back, 9 bases at V and 1 base at J, with 18 bases in the middle. TCRdb re-called the RT-PCR reads with MiXCR, one entry per CDR3 protein. This repertoire shows more than 450,000 distinct CDR3 sequences, 12% found once; its top ten account for around 9.6%. This clonotype was counted a few times. Its antigen is undetermined. The rearrangement uses TRBV6-2 or TRBV6-3 and TRBJ2-5; D gene unclear. This sequence was found in a man aged 50 or older who received an inactivated influenza vaccine. Material: PBMCs from blood, obtained on the day of vaccination. The CDR3 protein is CASGTDHAFQETQYF. Here the CDR3 DNA reads TGTGCCAGTGGAACAGACCATGCGTTCCAAGAGACCCAGTACTTC.